This TCR beta chain was profiled in a study of T cells after posttransplantation cyclophosphamide. Findings and limits, study-wide: Donor CD8+ memory clones often dominated recipient blood repertoires at later times. Blood and skin or GI T cell repertoires showed limited TRB overlap. TRB clonality was highly associated with recipient CMV seropositivity and reactivation.

A marrow graft followed busulfan-fludarabine conditioning, with cyclophosphamide on days +3 and +4. This clone is medium-sized (0.01 to 0.1%) within its sample. What it binds is not known. V was shortened by 11 bases and J by 10 bases, with 20 bases between the two germline ends. The germline V gene has CDR1 LNHDA and CDR2 SQIVND (reference sequence). CDR3 size: 12 residues. This table comes from immunoSEQ multiplex PCR, and its TCRdb copy is limited to in-frame clones, with some not included. The sample is made up of approximately 17,000 clones, none counted only once. The sequence derives from a female patient aged 30 to 45 who received an allogeneic stem cell transplant from a related donor, was CMV-positive, and had no GVHD. Some T cells here may be from the graft donor. V and J are TRBV19 and TRBJ1-1, with D possibly matching TRBD1 (6 bases). Sequenced material: PBMCs, taken after allogeneic stem cell transplant with posttransplant cyclophosphamide. In DNA form, the CDR3 reads TGTGCCGGACGAGACAGGAAGGGGATAGCTTTCTTT. Residues: CAGRDRKGIAFF.